These T cell receptor beta chains were read from a single sample in a study of blood T cells in healthy people across ages. Using its own MiXCR run on the 5' RACE reads, TCRdb lists one record per CDR3 protein. This sample has roughly 560,000 distinct CDR3 sequences; 24% occur once, and the top ten carry under 9%. Separately, the same data were catalogued under a study of T cells of mothers and their children.

Sequenced sample: blood. The receptors shown here come from a boy younger than 18 in good health. Both conserved end residues are part of each CDR3. D genes are given only for firm matches. Clone size, where shown, is once, few, many, or a class for clones that have expanded.

>.|.|TRBV4-1|TRBJ2-2
CASSQLINQPTGELFF
TGCGCCAGCAGCCAACTAATAAATCAGCCCACCGGGGAGCTGTTTTTT
>.|few|TRBV15|TRBJ1-1
CATSRQSNTEAFF
TGTGCCACCAGCAGGCAAAGCAACACTGAAGCTTTCTTT
>TRBD1|once|TRBV6-1|TRBJ2-2
CASTLTGQGYTGELFF
TGTGCCAGCACCCTCACCGGACAGGGCTACACCGGGGAGCTGTTTTTT
>TRBD2|.|TRBV13|TRBJ2-3
CASSLGLGSGIRADTQYF
TGTGCCAGCAGCTTAGGCCTTGGTAGCGGGATCCGCGCAGATACGCAGTATTTT
>.|few|TRBV4-3|TRBJ1-5
CASSPLWGGSNQPQHF
TGCGCCAGCAGCCCCCTATGGGGGGGAAGCAATCAGCCCCAGCATTTT
>TRBD1|many|TRBV4-3|TRBJ1-4
CASSQDPGGNEKLFF
TGCGCCAGCAGCCAAGATCCAGGGGGGAATGAAAAACTGTTTTTT
>.|.|TRBV20-1|TRBJ2-3
CSATPGGAPLDTQYF
TGCAGTGCTACCCCCGGGGGCGCCCCTTTGGATACGCAGTATTTT
>TRBD2|.|TRBV20-1|TRBJ2-7
CSASSGGASNYEQYF
TGCAGTGCTTCAAGCGGGGGAGCTTCCAATTACGAGCAGTACTTC
>.|.|TRBV7-2|TRBJ1-4
CASSLWTAPDEKLFF
TGTGCCAGCAGCTTATGGACAGCCCCCGACGAAAAACTGTTTTTT
>TRBD2|.|TRBV7-2|TRBJ2-7
CASIPDLAGGPDEQYF
TGTGCCAGCATCCCGGATTTAGCGGGAGGGCCGGACGAGCAGTACTTC
>.|few|TRBV7-3|TRBJ2-1
CASSLGSEQFF
TGTGCCAGCAGCTTGGGGAGTGAGCAGTTCTTC
>.|few|TRBV12-3/TRBV12-4|TRBJ2-5
CASSSQIRETQYF
TGTGCCAGCAGTTCCCAGATCCGGGAGACCCAGTACTTC
>.|once|TRBV7-9|TRBJ2-7
CASSLAGQDEQYF
TGTGCCAGCAGCTTAGCGGGGCAGGACGAGCAGTACTTC
>.|few|TRBV14|TRBJ2-1
CASSQRPYNEQFF
TGTGCCAGCAGCCAAAGACCTTACAATGAGCAGTTCTTC
>TRBD1|.|TRBV6-5|TRBJ1-5
CASSYDRERQPQHF
TGTGCCAGCAGTTACGACAGGGAGCGTCAGCCCCAGCATTTT
>TRBD1|.|TRBV11-1|TRBJ1-1
CASSLGQGAEAFF
TGTGCCAGCAGCCTGGGACAGGGGGCTGAAGCTTTCTTT
>.|few|TRBV9|TRBJ1-6
CASSATGHNSPLHF
TGTGCCAGCAGCGCGACAGGCCATAATTCACCCCTCCACTTT
>.|once|TRBV4-3|TRBJ2-1
CASSSEGGGASSYNEQFF
TGCGCCAGCAGCTCAGAAGGGGGGGGCGCGAGCTCCTACAATGAGCAGTTCTTC
>.|.|TRBV7-2|TRBJ2-3
CASSTSRDTQYF
TGTGCCAGCAGCACCTCCAGGGATACGCAGTATTTT
>.|.|TRBV11-2|TRBJ1-4
CASTQLGFLGEKLFF
TGTGCCAGCACCCAGCTTGGCTTCCTGGGGGAAAAACTGTTTTTT
>.|few|TRBV7-2|TRBJ1-1
CASSLQGGRNTEAFF
TGTGCCAGCAGCTTACAGGGAGGTAGGAACACTGAAGCTTTCTTT
>.|few|TRBV6-1|TRBJ2-7
CASRPQGQTYEQYF
TGTGCCAGCAGACCACAGGGTCAGACCTACGAGCAGTACTTC
>.|.|TRBV5-1|TRBJ1-4
CASSLFGQGNEKLFF
TGCGCCAGCAGCTTGTTCGGGCAGGGCAATGAAAAACTGTTTTTT
>.|many|TRBV6-1|TRBJ1-4
CASKKTGTFSEKLFF
TGTGCCAGCAAGAAAACCGGGACTTTTTCCGAAAAACTGTTTTTT
>TRBD2|.|TRBV4-1|TRBJ2-1
CASSQDRSGAYNEQFF
TGCGCCAGCAGCCAAGATCGGAGCGGGGCCTACAATGAGCAGTTCTTC
>.|.|TRBV7-2|TRBJ1-6
CASSRLAGHNSPLHF
TGTGCCAGCAGCCGGCTGGCAGGGCATAATTCACCCCTCCACTTT
>TRBD1|.|TRBV29-1|TRBJ2-1
CSVERAGQGVNEQFF
TGCAGCGTTGAAAGGGCTGGACAGGGGGTCAATGAGCAGTTCTTC
>TRBD2|.|TRBV4-3|TRBJ2-1
CASSQRGRSSYNEQFF
TGCGCCAGCAGCCAGCGGGGGAGGAGCTCCTACAATGAGCAGTTCTTC
>.|.|TRBV29-1|TRBJ2-2
CSVAGVNPYTGELFF
TGCAGCGTTGCGGGGGTCAATCCGTACACCGGGGAGCTGTTTTTT
>.|.|TRBV29-1|TRBJ2-1
CSAVTRGRHQETRYF
TGCAGCGCTGTTACGAGGGGCAGACATCAAGAGACCCGGTACTTC
>TRBD1|.|TRBV4-2|TRBJ1-6
CASSPATGAKFIRPLHF
TGTGCCAGCAGCCCTGCGACAGGGGCTAAGTTCATTAGGCCCCTCCACTTT
>.|.|TRBV4-3|TRBJ2-3
CASSQVLAPADTQYF
TGCGCCAGCAGCCAAGTACTGGCGCCGGCAGATACGCAGTATTTT
>TRBD1|.|TRBV28|TRBJ2-7
CASSSPGTGWGEQYF
TGTGCCAGCAGTTCGCCCGGGACAGGGTGGGGCGAGCAGTACTTC
>.|few|TRBV6-2/TRBV6-3|TRBJ1-1
CASSQTPLEAFF
TGTGCCAGCAGCCAAACTCCCCTGGAGGCTTTCTTT
>.|.|TRBV12-3/TRBV12-4|TRBJ2-3
CASARSVRTDAQYF
TGTGCCAGCGCAAGGAGCGTGAGGACAGATGCGCAGTATTTT
>.|.|TRBV12-3/TRBV12-4|TRBJ1-5
CASSLKDSGNQPQHF
TGTGCCAGCAGTTTGAAAGACAGCGGCAATCAGCCCCAGCATTTT